The next 23 T cell receptor beta chains were all read from a single sample in a study of T cells in localized non-small cell lung cancer. Using immunoSEQ multiplex PCR, the repertoire was profiled, and TCRdb retains in-frame clones only, with some absent. Of tens of thousands of clones in the sample, 65% to 90% were seen once. Source: PBMCs, taken before any cancer treatment. The receptor source for this set is a man aged 35 to 70 with stage II lung adenocarcinoma.

This clone appeared a few times. The rearrangement links TRBV19 to TRBJ1-5; D unclear. This CDR3 contains 14 residues. Germline V gene sequence: CDR1 LNHDA, CDR2 SQIVND (reference sequence). The V end was cut by 3 bases, the J end by 3 bases, with 9 bases between. The CDR3 loop is CASSIRRINQPQHF. Written as DNA, the CDR3 is TGTGCCAGTAGTATCCGGCGGATCAATCAGCCCCAGCATTTT.

The chain links TRBV6-1 to TRBJ2-3; 11 bases agree with TRBD2. The germline gives CDR1 MNHNS, CDR2 SASEGT. V lost 3 bases, J lost 3 bases, and 5 bases stayed unmatched. CDR3 size: 16 residues. CDR3 in amino acids: CASSEILAGETDTQYF. CDR3 bases: TGTGCCAGCAGTGAGATACTAGCGGGAGAGACAGATACGCAGTATTTT.

The genes are TRBV11-1 and TRBJ1-6; no clear D. The germline CDR1 and CDR2 sequences are SGHAT and FQDESV (reference sequence). Trimming removed 3 bases at V and 2 bases at J, with 5 bases between. This CDR3 is built from 14 residues. CDR3 in DNA: TGTGCCAGCAGCTTGGGGACCTATAATTCACCCCTCCACTTT. Translation gives CASSLGTYNSPLHF.

This clone was seen a handful of times. The chain combines TRBV9 with TRBJ2-3, with D tentatively TRBD2 (5 bases). Germline V gene sequence: CDR1 SGDLS, CDR2 YYNGEE. This CDR3 has 12 residues. V dropped 2 bases and J dropped 4 bases, with 5 bases sitting between them. In nucleotides, the CDR3 is TGTGCCAGCAGCGTTAGCGCAGATACGCAGTATTTT. Protein sequence: CASSVSADTQYF.

The chain carries TRBV9 and TRBJ2-7, with D perhaps TRBD1 or TRBD2 (5 bases each). Germline V lookup: CDR1 SGDLS, CDR2 YYNGEE. V dropped 0 bases and J dropped 7 bases, with 17 bases sitting between them. CDR3 length: 15 amino acids. The CDR3 DNA is TGTGCCAGCAGCGTAGTAGGCAGGGACGGAGAAGAGCAGTACTTC. Encoded protein: CASSVVGRDGEEQYF.

The chain uses TRBV27 and TRBJ2-7; D gene unclear. Germline CDR1 is MNHEY and CDR2 is SMNVEV (reference sequence). The CDR3 contains 13 residues. V lost 2 bases, J lost 5 bases, and 10 bases lay in between. CDR3 DNA: TGTGCCAGCAGTTTAAGACCCTGGGACGAGCAGTACTTC. It codes for CASSLRPWDEQYF.

This clone was counted only a few times. Other DNA sequences within the sample encode an identical CDR3. The genes are TRBV5-1 and TRBJ2-5; a weak D match, TRBD2 (5 bases). This CDR3 has 13 residues. Trimming removed 4 bases at V and 4 bases at J, with 11 bases between. Germline CDR1 reads SGHRS; CDR2 reads YFSETQ. The CDR3 nucleotides read TGCGCCAGCAGCCAAGGACTGACAGAGACCCAGTACTTC. Translated: CASSQGLTETQYF.

This chain joins TRBV6-1 and TRBJ1-2; 11 nucleotides align to TRBD1. This CDR3 has 15 amino acids. Germline V gene sequence: CDR1 MNHNS, CDR2 SASEGT. V was pared by 6 bases and J by 0 bases, with 3 bases of the junction left unmatched. CDR3 DNA: TGTGCCAGCAGCGGGGGACAGGGGGCTAACTATGGCTACACCTTC. Protein product: CASSGGQGANYGYTF.

V gene TRBV6-5 combines with J gene TRBJ1-1; D unclear. The CDR3 covers 11 residues. Trimming removed 8 bases from V and 6 bases from J, with 10 bases in between. Germline-derived CDR1 and CDR2 are MNHEY and SVGAGI. For the CDR3, the DNA is TGTGCCAGCGGGATGGGCTCTGAAGCTTTCTTT. Its translation is CASGMGSEAFF.

The chain joins TRBV19 to TRBJ2-2, with a weak D call TRBD1 (6 bases). Germline CDR1 is LNHDA and CDR2 is SQIVND (reference sequence). The CDR3 consists of 15 residues. V lost 5 bases and J lost 5, with 15 bases in between. CDR3: CASSPRTEGTGELFF. The CDR3 nucleotides are TGTGCCAGTAGTCCCAGGACAGAGGGGACCGGGGAGCTGTTTTTT. Combining the CDR3 with reference TRBV19 and TRBJ2-2 gives the whole variable domain DGGITQSPKYLFRKEGQNVTLSCEQNLNHDAMYWYRQDPGQGLRLIYYSQIVNDFQKGDIAEGYSVSREKKESFPLTVTSAQKNPTAFYLCASSPRTEGTGELFFGEGSRLTVL.

V and J are TRBV11-2 and TRBJ2-7; TRBD1 agrees at 8 bases. This CDR3 is built from 16 residues. Germline values: CDR1 SGHAT, CDR2 FQNNGV. V lost 1 base, J lost 3 bases, and 8 bases stayed unmatched. The CDR3 loop is CASSLGYGTGRYEQYF. The DNA of the CDR3 is TGTGCCAGCAGCTTAGGATATGGGACAGGCCGCTACGAGCAGTACTTC.

This clone counts as medium-sized. The chain combines TRBV11-1 with TRBJ2-1; unclear D gene. CDR3 length equals 12 residues. Germline CDR1 reads SGHAT; CDR2 reads FQDESV (reference sequence). Trimming shortened V by 7 bases and J by 10 bases, and 14 bases separated the two germline ends. The CDR3 nucleotides read TGTGCCAGCATCGACCTACACGGGGAGCAGTTCTTC. Its protein product is CASIDLHGEQFF.

The gene calls are TRBV4-3 and TRBJ1-6, with a possible D match to TRBD1 (6 bases). The CDR3 is 18 residues long. The germline CDR1 and CDR2 sequences are LGHNA and YSLEER. Trimming left V 8 bases short and J 4 bases short, with 24 bases between. The CDR3 DNA sequence: TGCGCCAGCGCCCCAAACGGCTCTCCAGGGGATTATAATTCACCCCTCCACTTT. As protein: CASAPNGSPGDYNSPLHF.

J is TRBJ1-4 and V is TRBV4-1; D remains unclear. V dropped 0 bases and J dropped 10 bases, with 15 bases sitting between them. The CDR3 consists of 15 residues. Germline V gene data show CDR1 as MGHRA and CDR2 as YSYEKL. The DNA for the CDR3 is TGCGCCAGCAGCCAAGATATCGGGGAAGGGCGAAAACTGTTTTTT. Residues: CASSQDIGEGRKLFF.

Details on this clone: The germline gene is not matched at one end of the junction; a read error may be the cause. The V gene is TRBV18, the J gene TRBJ2-7, with 7 positions matching TRBD1. This CDR3 has 17 residues. Germline values: CDR1 KGHSH, CDR2 LQKENI. DNA for the CDR3: TGTGCCAGCTCTCTTCAATCGACAGGACAGGCGAACTACGAACAGTACTTC. It yields the protein CASSLQSTGQANYEQYF.

This chain joins TRBV19 and TRBJ2-7; D is unresolved. CDR1 is LNHDA and CDR2 is SQIVND in the germline V gene (reference sequence). This CDR3 is 11 amino acids long. The ends were cut back, 6 bases at V and 7 bases at J, with 10 bases in the middle. The CDR3 DNA reads TGTGCCAGTAGCGCCGAACCGGAGCAGTACTTC. It yields the protein CASSAEPEQYF.

The V call is TRBV7-2, the J call TRBJ2-7, with 8 positions matching TRBD1. CDR1 is SGHTA and CDR2 is FQGNSA in the germline V gene. V trimming: 2 bases; J trimming: 7 bases; junction bases outside the gene matches: 7. The length of the CDR3 is 14 residues. The DNA of the CDR3 is TGTGCCAGCAGCTTAAACAGGGGGATGAGTGAGCAGTACTTC. Amino acids: CASSLNRGMSEQYF. The full variable domain, its missing parts supplied by reference TRBV7-2 and TRBJ2-7, is GAGVSQSPSNKVTEKGKDVELRCDPISGHTALYWYRQSLGQGLEFLIYFQGNSAPDKSGLPSDRFSAERTGGSVSTLTIQRTQQEDSAVYLCASSLNRGMSEQYFGPGTRLTVT.

V is TRBV7-9 and J is TRBJ1-5; D ambiguous. Trimming removed 0 bases from V and 5 bases from J, with 5 bases in between. The germline V gene encodes CDR1 SEHNR and CDR2 FQNEAQ (reference sequence). The CDR3 loop spans 13 amino acids. CDR3 DNA sequence: TGTGCCAGCAGCTTAGCTGGGGATCAGCCCCAGCATTTT. Amino acid sequence: CASSLAGDQPQHF. Full variable domain (outside the CDR3, taken from reference TRBV7-9 and TRBJ1-5): DTGVSQNPRHKITKRGQNVTFRCDPISEHNRLYWYRQTLGQGPEFLTYFQNEAQLEKSRLLSDRFSAERPKGSFSTLEIQRTEQGDSAMYLCASSLAGDQPQHFGDGTRLSIL.

About this clone itself: Given the absence of the conserved phenylalanine or tryptophan at the CDR3 end, a read error is likely. The V and J genes are TRBV5-1 and TRBJ1-4; D is possibly TRBD1 (5 bases). Trimming took off 4 bases at V and 3 bases at J, with 10 bases between the two ends. The CDR3 contains 14 residues. CDR1 is SGHRS, CDR2 YFSETQ, per germline. In nucleotides, the CDR3 is TGCGCCAGCAGCACGCAGGGAGCTAATGAAAAACTGTTTCTT. It translates to CASSTQGANEKLFL.

This chain joins TRBV5-4 and TRBJ2-2; 7 bases line up with TRBD1. There are 17 residues in the CDR3. With 3 bases clipped from V and 1 base from J, the junction kept 9 bases outside the gene matches. Germline CDR1 SGHNT, CDR2 YYREEE (reference sequence). The DNA of the CDR3 is TGTGCCAGCAGCTCCGATCCGGGACAGCTGAACACCGGGGAGCTGTTTTTT. Protein: CASSSDPGQLNTGELFF.

CDR3 residues: CAWTRDYTGELFF. In DNA form, the CDR3 reads TGTGCCTGGACGAGGGATTACACCGGGGAGCTGTTTTTT. This chain links TRBV30 with TRBJ2-2; tentative D call: TRBD2 (5 bases). The CDR3 runs 13 residues. The ends were cut back, 4 bases at V and 3 bases at J, with 9 bases in the middle. In germline, CDR1 is GTSNPN, CDR2 SVGIG (reference sequence).

The chain joins TRBV11-2 to TRBJ2-7; 10 positions agree with TRBD1. CDR1 SGHAT and CDR2 FQNNGV come from the germline V gene. J was trimmed by 4 bases and V by 3 bases; bases with no gene match: 3. The CDR3 consists of 14 residues. CDR3 coding DNA: TGTGCCAGCAGCTTCGGACAGGGGGTATACGAGCAGTACTTC. Protein: CASSFGQGVYEQYF.

The chain employs TRBV19 and TRBJ1-1; a weak D match, TRBD1 (5 bases). The CDR3 totals 14 residues. The germline V and J ends were trimmed by 5 bases and 1 base, with 11 bases remaining between them. Germline V gives CDR1 LNHDA, CDR2 SQIVND (reference sequence). CDR3 in amino acids: CASSYRGENTEAFF. The CDR3 nucleotides read TGTGCCAGTAGTTATAGGGGTGAGAACACTGAAGCTTTCTTT.